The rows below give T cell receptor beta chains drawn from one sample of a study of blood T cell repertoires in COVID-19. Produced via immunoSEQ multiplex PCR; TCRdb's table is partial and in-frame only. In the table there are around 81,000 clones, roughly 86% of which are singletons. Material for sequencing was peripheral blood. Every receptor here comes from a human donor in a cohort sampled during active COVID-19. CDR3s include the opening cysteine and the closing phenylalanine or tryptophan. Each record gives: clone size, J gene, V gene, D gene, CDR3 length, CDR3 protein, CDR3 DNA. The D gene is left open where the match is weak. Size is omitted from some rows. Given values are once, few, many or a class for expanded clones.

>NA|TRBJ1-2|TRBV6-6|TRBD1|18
CASSPRDPRTGALDGYTF
TGTGCCAGCAGTCCCCGCGACCCCCGGACAGGGGCGCTTGATGGCTACACCTTC
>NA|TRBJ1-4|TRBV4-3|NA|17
CASSQKPLAPENEKLFF
TGCGCCAGCAGCCAAAAACCTCTGGCACCTGAAAATGAAAAACTGTTTTTT
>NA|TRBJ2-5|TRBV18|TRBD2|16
CASSPELAGDQETQYF
TGTGCCAGCTCACCCGAACTAGCGGGGGATCAAGAGACCCAGTACTTC
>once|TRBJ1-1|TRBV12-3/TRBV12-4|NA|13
CASRSQANTEAFF
TGTGCCAGCAGATCACAGGCTAACACTGAAGCTTTCTTT
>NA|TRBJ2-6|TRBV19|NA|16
CASSIRTNSGANVLTF
TGTGCCAGTAGTATACGGACAAACTCTGGGGCCAACGTCCTGACTTTC
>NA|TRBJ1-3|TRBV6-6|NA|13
CASRSDIGNTIYF
TGTGCCAGCAGATCAGACATTGGAAACACCATATATTTT
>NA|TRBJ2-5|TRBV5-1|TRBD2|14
CASNVALAGETQYF
TGCGCCAGCAACGTCGCGCTAGCGGGAGAGACCCAGTACTTC
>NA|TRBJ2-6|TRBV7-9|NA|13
CASSLRGANVLTF
TGTGCCAGCAGCCTCAGGGGGGCCAACGTCCTGACTTTC
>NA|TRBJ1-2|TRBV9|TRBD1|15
CASSTLTGDFRGYTF
TGTGCCAGCAGCACCCTGACAGGGGATTTCCGAGGCTACACCTTC
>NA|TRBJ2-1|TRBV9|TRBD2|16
CASSAYSGGARNEQFF
TGTGCCAGCAGCGCCTATAGCGGGGGGGCCCGCAATGAGCAGTTCTTC
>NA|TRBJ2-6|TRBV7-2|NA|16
CASSLDFNPGANVLTF
TGTGCCAGCAGCTTAGACTTCAATCCTGGGGCCAACGTCCTGACTTTC